These T cell receptor beta chains were read from a single sample in a study of blood T cell repertoires in COVID-19. Here immunoSEQ multiplex PCR was the method, and the copy in TCRdb shows in-frame clones only, minus some. The sample includes under 200,000 clones, more than 75% of them seen just once. What was sequenced was PBMCs or T cells enriched from blood (not recorded which). These TCRs come from a man between 35 and 55 years old with acute COVID-19. Each CDR3 is given with its conserved first and last residue. Fields, in order: V gene, J gene, clone size, CDR3 protein. Expanded clones get a size class; other rows say once, few or many, or leave the size out.

>TRBV19|TRBJ2-1|-
CASSPRAAGGYYNEQFF
>TRBV5-1|TRBJ1-3|-
CASSQGSGNTIYF
>TRBV11-2|TRBJ2-5|once
CASSPRTAGAETQYF
>TRBV19|TRBJ2-7|-
CASSTLTTAYEQYF
>TRBV30|TRBJ2-3|-
CAWSNGRQDTQYF
>TRBV12-3/TRBV12-4|TRBJ1-4|-
CASTRTGKLFF
>TRBV5-8|TRBJ2-7|-
CASSLRSLAGGPGHEQYF
>TRBV27|TRBJ2-7|-
CASSTGTGGYEQYF
>TRBV19|TRBJ1-5|-
CASIPDRGLNQPQHF
>TRBV7-9|TRBJ2-6|-
CASSQWANVLTF
>TRBV6-5|TRBJ2-7|-
CASSYSAGDSYEQYF
>TRBV7-2|TRBJ2-2|-
CASSHAGAGSDTGELFF
>TRBV19|TRBJ2-2|-
CASRALGGITGELFF
>TRBV30|TRBJ2-5|-
CAWSPSGTETQYF
>TRBV28|TRBJ2-1|-
CASSFVAGANEQFF
>TRBV5-1|TRBJ2-7|-
CASSLMGTNYEQYF
>TRBV27|TRBJ2-1|-
CASSFVASGRMNNEQFF
>TRBV6-5|TRBJ2-1|few
CASRRSRGRNEQFF
>TRBV27|TRBJ1-4|-
CASSLIYRANEKLFF
>TRBV6-5|TRBJ2-5|-
CASSPTSGFQETQYF
>TRBV29-1|TRBJ1-2|-
CSVEAGSPNYGYTF
>TRBV5-1|TRBJ2-6|-
CASSLVGSGRVGGANVLTF
>TRBV6-5|TRBJ1-2|few
CASRPTGLYYGYTF
>TRBV19|TRBJ1-3|-
CASSISYIRTNSGNTIYF
>TRBV27|TRBJ2-3|once
CASSFHRSWGSGPDTQYF
>TRBV3-1/TRBV3-2|TRBJ2-7|-
CASSQTTFSYEQYF
>TRBV6-1|TRBJ1-5|-
CASSGGTGDVSNQPQHF
>TRBV28|TRBJ2-7|-
CASSPKRRWKYF
>TRBV5-1|TRBJ2-7|-
CASRLGQGRIYEQYF